Presented here are 9 T cell receptor beta chains from one specimen sequenced in a study of cytomegalovirus exposure and HLA in healthy donors. The PCR had 60 Vbeta and 13 Jbeta primers. The protocol was immunoSEQ multiplex PCR, while the TCRdb copy is restricted to in-frame clones and leaves out a portion. The data show under 200,000 clones, more than 60% seen once. The source material was PBMCs. All receptors derive from a man in his forties or fifties in good health and CMV-seronegative.

This clone appeared a few times. V usage is TRBV19 and J usage is TRBJ2-5, with 9 bases that match TRBD2. The J call may not be correct, given that the DNA end is closer to TRBJ2-7. This CDR3 contains 15 residues. Germline V CDR1 and CDR2: LNHDA, SQIVND (reference sequence). This CDR3 is CASSDLAGVVDEQYF. Here the CDR3 DNA reads TGTGCCAGTAGTGATTTAGCGGGGGTTGTGGACGAGCAGTACTTC.

This clone came up a few times. The chain joins TRBV28 to TRBJ1-4; D is possibly TRBD1 (5 bases). The length of the CDR3 is 17 residues. Germline V gene lookup returns CDR1 MDHEN and CDR2 SYDVKM. Trimming cost V 4 bases and J 3 bases, with 18 bases left between them. The CDR3 reads CASSSQGRATSNEKLFF. Written as DNA, the CDR3 is TGTGCCAGCAGTTCCCAGGGTAGGGCAACCTCTAATGAAAAACTGTTTTTT.

The chain uses TRBV5-4 and TRBJ2-1; 10 bases are a match to TRBD2. The J segment lost 9 bases and the V segment lost 4 bases, leaving 10 bases of the junction unmatched. The CDR3 runs 15 residues. CDR1 is SGHNT and CDR2 is YYREEE in the germline V gene (reference sequence). Here the CDR3 reads CASSQSSGGFTEQFF. The CDR3 nucleotides read TGTGCCAGCAGCCAATCTAGCGGGGGATTCACTGAGCAGTTCTTC.

This clone was found once. V and J are TRBV2 and TRBJ2-5; no clear D. The J call may be mistaken, given a closer DNA end match to TRBJ2-7. CDR1 SNHLY and CDR2 FYNNEI come from the germline V gene. CDR3 length: 14 residues. Here the CDR3 DNA reads TGTGCCAGCAGTAGCAATGCACTCGCCTCCGAGCAGTACTTC. This codes for CASSSNALASEQYF.

This chain joins TRBV18 and TRBJ2-2, with D tentatively TRBD1 (6 bases). Looked up from germline, CDR1 is KGHSH and CDR2 is LQKENI. The CDR3 runs 15 residues. V was clipped by 4 bases and J by 7 bases, with 16 bases between them. DNA for the CDR3: TGTGCCAGCTCACAACCAACACCGACAGGCGGGGAGCTGTTTTTT. This gives the protein CASSQPTPTGGELFF.

This chain joins TRBV7-9 and TRBJ2-5; possible D gene TRBD2, 5 bases. The CDR3 spans 14 residues. CDR1 and CDR2 (germline): SEHNR, FQNEAQ (reference sequence). V dropped 1 base and J dropped 0 bases, with 6 bases sitting between them. Here the CDR3 DNA reads TGTGCCAGCAGCTTAGGGGAGTACCAAGAGACCCAGTACTTC. Protein sequence: CASSLGEYQETQYF.

A note on this clone: Germline is not matched at one junction end, which may reflect a read error. The V gene is TRBV7-9, the J gene TRBJ2-7; 7 nucleotides match TRBD2. Germline CDR1 SEHNR, CDR2 FQNEAQ (reference sequence). This CDR3 spans 15 amino acids. Here the CDR3 DNA reads TGTTCCAGCAGCTTAGCGTGGGGGGGGTACTACGAGCAGTACTTC. It is translated as CSSSLAWGGYYEQYF.

V usage is TRBV30 and J usage is TRBJ2-2; a weak D match, TRBD1 (6 bases). Germline V gene lookup returns CDR1 GTSNPN and CDR2 SVGIG (reference sequence). Trimming shortened V by 6 bases and J by 3 bases, and 20 bases separated the two germline ends. CDR3 length equals 16 residues. The CDR3: CACKGRSGGDTGELFF. CDR3 bases: TGTGCCTGCAAGGGGCGTTCTGGGGGCGACACCGGGGAGCTGTTTTTT.

V is TRBV2 and J is TRBJ2-7; 12 bases map to TRBD1. Trimming at V came to 8 bases and at J to 5 bases, leaving 7 bases not matched to a gene. The germline CDR1 and CDR2 sequences are SNHLY and FYNNEI. The CDR3 is 14 amino acids. CDR3 loop: CASEGTGGWNEQYF. For the CDR3, the DNA is TGTGCCAGCGAAGGGACAGGGGGCTGGAACGAGCAGTACTTC.